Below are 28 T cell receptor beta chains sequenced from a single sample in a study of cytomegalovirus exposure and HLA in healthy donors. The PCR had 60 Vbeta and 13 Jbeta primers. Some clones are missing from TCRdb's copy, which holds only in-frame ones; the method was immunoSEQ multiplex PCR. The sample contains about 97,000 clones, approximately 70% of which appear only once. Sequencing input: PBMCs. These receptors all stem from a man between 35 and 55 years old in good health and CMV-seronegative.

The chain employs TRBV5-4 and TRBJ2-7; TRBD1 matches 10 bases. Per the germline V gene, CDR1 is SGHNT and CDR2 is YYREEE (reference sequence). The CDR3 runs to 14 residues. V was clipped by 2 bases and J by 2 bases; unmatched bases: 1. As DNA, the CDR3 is TGTGCCAGCAGCTTAGACAGGGGGCCCTACGAGCAGTACTTC. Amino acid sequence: CASSLDRGPYEQYF.

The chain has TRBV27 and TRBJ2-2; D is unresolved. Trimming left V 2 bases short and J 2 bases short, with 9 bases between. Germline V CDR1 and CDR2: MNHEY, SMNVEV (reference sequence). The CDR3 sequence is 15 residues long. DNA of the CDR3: TGTGCCAGCAGTTTACGACACCCTAACACCGGGGAGCTGTTTTTT. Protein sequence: CASSLRHPNTGELFF.

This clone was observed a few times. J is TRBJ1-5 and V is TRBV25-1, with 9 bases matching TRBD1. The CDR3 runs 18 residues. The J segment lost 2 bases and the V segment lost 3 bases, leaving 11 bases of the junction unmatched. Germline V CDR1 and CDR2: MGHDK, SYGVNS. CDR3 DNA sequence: TGTGCCAGCAGTGATGGGTCCGGGACAGGGAAGGGCAATCAGCCCCAGCATTTT. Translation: CASSDGSGTGKGNQPQHF.

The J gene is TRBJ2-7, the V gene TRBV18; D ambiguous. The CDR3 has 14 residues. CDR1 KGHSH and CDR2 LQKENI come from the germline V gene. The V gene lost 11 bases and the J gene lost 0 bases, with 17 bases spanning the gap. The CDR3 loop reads CAVSTDSSSYEQYF. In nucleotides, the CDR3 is TGTGCCGTTTCCACCGACTCGAGCTCCTACGAGCAGTACTTC.

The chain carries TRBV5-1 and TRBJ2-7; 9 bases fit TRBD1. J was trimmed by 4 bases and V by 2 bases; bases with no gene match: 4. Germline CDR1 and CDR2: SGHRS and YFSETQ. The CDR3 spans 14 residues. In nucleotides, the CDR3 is TGCGCCAGCAGCTTCGGACAGGGGACGTACGAGCAGTACTTC. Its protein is CASSFGQGTYEQYF.

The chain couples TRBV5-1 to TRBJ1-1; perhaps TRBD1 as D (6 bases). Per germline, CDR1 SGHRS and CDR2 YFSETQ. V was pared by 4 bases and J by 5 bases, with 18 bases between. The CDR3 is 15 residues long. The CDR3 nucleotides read TGCGCCAGCAGCCCCCAGACAGGAATGGGAACTGAAGCTTTCTTT. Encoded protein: CASSPQTGMGTEAFF.

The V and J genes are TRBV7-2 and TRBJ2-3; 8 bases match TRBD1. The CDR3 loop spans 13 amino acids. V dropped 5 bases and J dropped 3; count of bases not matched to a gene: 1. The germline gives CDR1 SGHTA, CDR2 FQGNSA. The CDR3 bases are TGTGCCAGCAGCGACAGGGGTACAGATACGCAGTATTTT. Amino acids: CASSDRGTDTQYF.

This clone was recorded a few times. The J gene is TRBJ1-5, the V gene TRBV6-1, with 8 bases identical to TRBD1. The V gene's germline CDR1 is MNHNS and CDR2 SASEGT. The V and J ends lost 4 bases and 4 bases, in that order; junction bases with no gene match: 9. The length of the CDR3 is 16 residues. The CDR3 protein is CASSVTGARGNQPQHF. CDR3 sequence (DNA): TGTGCCAGCAGTGTGACAGGGGCAAGGGGGAATCAGCCCCAGCATTTT.

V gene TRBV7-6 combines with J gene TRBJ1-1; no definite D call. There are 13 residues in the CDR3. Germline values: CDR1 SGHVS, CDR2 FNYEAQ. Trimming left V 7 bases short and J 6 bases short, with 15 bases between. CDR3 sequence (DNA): TGTGCCAGCACCCCGACGGTGGGCGCTGAAGCTTTCTTT. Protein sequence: CASTPTVGAEAFF.

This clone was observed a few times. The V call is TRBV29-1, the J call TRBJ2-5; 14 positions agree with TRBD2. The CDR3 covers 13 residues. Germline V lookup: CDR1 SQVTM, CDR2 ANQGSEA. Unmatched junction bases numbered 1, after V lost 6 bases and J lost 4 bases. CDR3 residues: CSVTSGGAETQYF. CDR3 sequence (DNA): TGCAGCGTGACTAGCGGGGGGGCAGAGACCCAGTACTTC.

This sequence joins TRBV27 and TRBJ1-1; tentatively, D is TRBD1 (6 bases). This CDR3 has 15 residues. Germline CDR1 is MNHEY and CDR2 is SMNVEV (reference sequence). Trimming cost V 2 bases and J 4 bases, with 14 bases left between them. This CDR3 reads CASSLIPSGATEAFF. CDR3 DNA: TGTGCCAGCAGTTTAATCCCCTCAGGGGCCACTGAAGCTTTCTTT.

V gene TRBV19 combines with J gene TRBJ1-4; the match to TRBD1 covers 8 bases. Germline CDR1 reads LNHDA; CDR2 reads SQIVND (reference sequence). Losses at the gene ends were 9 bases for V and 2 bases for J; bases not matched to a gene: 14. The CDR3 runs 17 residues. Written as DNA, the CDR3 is TGTGCCAGCTCTCGACGGACAGGGTTCGGGACTAATGAAAAACTGTTTTTT. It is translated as CASSRRTGFGTNEKLFF. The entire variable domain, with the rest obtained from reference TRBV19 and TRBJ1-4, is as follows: DGGITQSPKYLFRKEGQNVTLSCEQNLNHDAMYWYRQDPGQGLRLIYYSQIVNDFQKGDIAEGYSVSREKKESFPLTVTSAQKNPTAFYLCASSRRTGFGTNEKLFFGSGTQLSVL.

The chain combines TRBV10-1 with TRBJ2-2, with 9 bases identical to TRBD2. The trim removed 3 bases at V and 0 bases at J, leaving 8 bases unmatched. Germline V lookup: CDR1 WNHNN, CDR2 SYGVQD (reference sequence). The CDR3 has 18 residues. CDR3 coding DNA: TGCGCCAGCAGTGAAAGCGGGGGGCCGGATTCGAACACCGGGGAGCTGTTTTTT. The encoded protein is CASSESGGPDSNTGELFF.

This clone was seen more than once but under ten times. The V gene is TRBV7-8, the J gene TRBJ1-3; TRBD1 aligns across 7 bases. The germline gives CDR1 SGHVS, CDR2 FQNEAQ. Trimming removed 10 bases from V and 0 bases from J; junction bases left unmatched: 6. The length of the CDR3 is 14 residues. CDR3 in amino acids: CATSNRGSGNTIYF. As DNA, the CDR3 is TGTGCCACCTCTAACAGGGGCTCTGGAAACACCATATATTTT. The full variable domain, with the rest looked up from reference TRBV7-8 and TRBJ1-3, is GAGVSQSPRYKVAKRGQDVALRCDPISGHVSLFWYQQALGQGPEFLTYFQNEAQLDKSGLPSDRFFAERPEGSVSTLKIQRTQQEDSAVYLCATSNRGSGNTIYFGEGSWLTVV.

CDR3 sequence (DNA): TGTGCCAGCAGCCCGAAAGGGGCTCCGATCTATGGCTACACCTTC. This encodes CASSPKGAPIYGYTF. The V gene is TRBV7-9, the J gene TRBJ1-2, with a tentative D call TRBD1 (5 bases). V lost 5 bases to trimming and J lost 4 bases, with 17 bases between them. The CDR3 is 15 residues long. The germline gives CDR1 SEHNR, CDR2 FQNEAQ (reference sequence).

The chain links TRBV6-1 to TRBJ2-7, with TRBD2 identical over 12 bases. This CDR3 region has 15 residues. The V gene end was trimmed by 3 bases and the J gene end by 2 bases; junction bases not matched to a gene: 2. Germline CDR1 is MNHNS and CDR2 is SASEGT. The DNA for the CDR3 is TGTGCCAGCAGTGAGACTAGCGGGGGCACCTACGAGCAGTACTTC. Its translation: CASSETSGGTYEQYF.

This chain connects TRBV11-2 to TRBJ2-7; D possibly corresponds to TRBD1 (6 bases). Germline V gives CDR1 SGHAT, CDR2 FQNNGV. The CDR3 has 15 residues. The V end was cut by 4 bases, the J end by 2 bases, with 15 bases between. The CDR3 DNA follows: TGTGCCAGCAGCTCTCGCAGGGGTTTCGCCTACGAGCAGTACTTC. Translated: CASSSRRGFAYEQYF. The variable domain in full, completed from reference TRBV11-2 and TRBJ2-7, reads EAGVAQSPRYKIIEKRQSVAFWCNPISGHATLYWYQQILGQGPKLLIQFQNNGVVDDSQLPKDRFSAERLKGVDSTLKIQPAKLEDSAVYLCASSSRRGFAYEQYFGPGTRLTVT.

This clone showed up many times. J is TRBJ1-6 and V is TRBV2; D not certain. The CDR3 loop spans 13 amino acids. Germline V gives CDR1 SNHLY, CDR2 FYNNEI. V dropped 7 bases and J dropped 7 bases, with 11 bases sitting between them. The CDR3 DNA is TGTGCCAGCAAGTCGGCACTAAATTCACCCCTCCACTTT. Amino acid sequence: CASKSALNSPLHF. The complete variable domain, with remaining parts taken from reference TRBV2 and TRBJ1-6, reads EPEVTQTPSHQVTQMGQEVILRCVPISNHLYFYWYRQILGQKVEFLVSFYNNEISEKSEIFDDQFSVERPDGSNFTLKIRSTKLEDSAMYFCASKSALNSPLHFGNGTRLTVT.

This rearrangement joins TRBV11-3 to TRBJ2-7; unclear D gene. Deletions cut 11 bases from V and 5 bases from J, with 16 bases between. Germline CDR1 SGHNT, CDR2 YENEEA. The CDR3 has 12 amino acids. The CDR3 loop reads CASGSGRNEQYF. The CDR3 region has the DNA TGTGCCTCCGGGTCGGGTCGCAACGAGCAGTACTTC. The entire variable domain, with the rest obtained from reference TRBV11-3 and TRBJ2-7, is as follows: EAGVVQSPRYKIIEKKQPVAFWCNPISGHNTLYWYLQNLGQGPELLIRYENEEAVDDSQLPKDRFSAERLKGVDSTLKIQPAELGDSAVYLCASGSGRNEQYFGPGTRLTVT.

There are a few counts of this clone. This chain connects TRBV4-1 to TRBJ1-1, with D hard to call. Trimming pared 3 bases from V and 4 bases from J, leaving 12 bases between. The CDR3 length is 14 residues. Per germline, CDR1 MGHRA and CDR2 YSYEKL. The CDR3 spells CASSQGWGATEAFF. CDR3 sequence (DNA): TGCGCCAGCAGCCAGGGGTGGGGAGCCACTGAAGCTTTCTTT.

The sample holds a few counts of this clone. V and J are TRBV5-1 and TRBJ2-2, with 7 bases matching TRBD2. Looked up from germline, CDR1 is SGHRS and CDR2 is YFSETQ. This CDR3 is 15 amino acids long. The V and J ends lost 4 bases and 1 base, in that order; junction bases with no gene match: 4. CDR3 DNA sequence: TGCGCCAGCAGCCGTCTAGCGGAGAACACCGGGGAGCTGTTTTTT. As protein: CASSRLAENTGELFF. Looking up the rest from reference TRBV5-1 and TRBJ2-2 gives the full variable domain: KAGVTQTPRYLIKTRGQQVTLSCSPISGHRSVSWYQQTPGQGLQFLFEYFSETQRNKGNFPGRFSGRQFSNSRSEMNVSTLELGDSALYLCASSRLAENTGELFFGEGSRLTVL.

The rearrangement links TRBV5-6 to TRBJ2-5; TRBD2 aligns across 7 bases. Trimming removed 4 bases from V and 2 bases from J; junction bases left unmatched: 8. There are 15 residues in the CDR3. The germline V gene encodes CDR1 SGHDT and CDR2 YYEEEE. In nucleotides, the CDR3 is TGTGCCAGCAGCCTCCAGACTAGCCTTCAAGAGACCCAGTACTTC. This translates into CASSLQTSLQETQYF.

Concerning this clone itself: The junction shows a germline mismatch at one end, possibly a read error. The CDR3 loop is CASRYSGQGTYEQYF. CDR3 in DNA: TGTGCCAGCAGGTACTCGGGACAGGGGACCTACGAGCAGTACTTC. The chain is built from TRBV6-5 and TRBJ2-5, with 10 bases that match TRBD1. The end of the DNA is better explained by TRBJ2-7, so the J call may be wrong. There are 15 residues in the CDR3. The germline gives CDR1 MNHEY, CDR2 SVGAGI.

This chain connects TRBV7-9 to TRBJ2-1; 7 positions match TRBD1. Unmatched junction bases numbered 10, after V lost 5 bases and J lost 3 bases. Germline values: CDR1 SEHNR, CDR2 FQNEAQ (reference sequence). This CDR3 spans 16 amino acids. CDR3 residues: CASSDGTAAYYNEQFF. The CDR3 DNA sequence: TGTGCCAGCAGCGATGGGACAGCGGCCTACTACAATGAGCAGTTCTTC.

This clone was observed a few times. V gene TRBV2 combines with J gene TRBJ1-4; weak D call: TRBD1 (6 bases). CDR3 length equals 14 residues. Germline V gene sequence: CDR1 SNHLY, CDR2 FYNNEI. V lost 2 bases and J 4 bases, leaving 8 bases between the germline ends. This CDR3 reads CASSENRDNEKLFF. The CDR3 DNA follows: TGTGCCAGCAGTGAAAACAGGGATAATGAAAAACTGTTTTTT.

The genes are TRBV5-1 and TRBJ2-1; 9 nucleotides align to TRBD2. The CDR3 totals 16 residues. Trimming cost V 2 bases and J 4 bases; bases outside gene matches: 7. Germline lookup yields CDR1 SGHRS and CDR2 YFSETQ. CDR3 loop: CASSLLIAGEYNEQFF. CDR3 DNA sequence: TGCGCCAGCAGCTTACTTATAGCGGGGGAATACAATGAGCAGTTCTTC.

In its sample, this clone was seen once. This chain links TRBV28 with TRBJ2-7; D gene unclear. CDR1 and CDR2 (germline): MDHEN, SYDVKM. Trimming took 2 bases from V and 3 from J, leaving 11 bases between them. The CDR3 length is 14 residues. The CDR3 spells CASSLRNSRYEQYF. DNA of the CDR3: TGTGCCAGCAGTTTACGTAATTCCCGCTACGAGCAGTACTTC.

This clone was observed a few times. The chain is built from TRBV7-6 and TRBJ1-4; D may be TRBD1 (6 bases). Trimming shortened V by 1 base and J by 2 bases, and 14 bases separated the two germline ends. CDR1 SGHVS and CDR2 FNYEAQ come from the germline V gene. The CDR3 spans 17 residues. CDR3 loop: CASSLEVQGSTNEKLFF. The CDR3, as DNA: TGTGCCAGCAGCTTAGAGGTACAGGGTTCGACTAATGAAAAACTGTTTTTT.